The T cell receptor beta chain under discussion was sequenced for a study of blood T cell repertoires in COVID-19. Study at large: Samples came from the United States, Italy and Spain, spanning acute and convalescent COVID-19. PBMCs, B-cell-depleted T cells, or T cells provided the cDNA or gDNA that made up the material.

For this clone: In the same sample, other DNA sequences code for this CDR3.

Seattle's cohort entered during active infection and was followed longitudinally. Per the study methods: From reference gene primer amplification, estimates of nucleated cell counts were derived. The protocol was immunoSEQ multiplex PCR, while the TCRdb copy is restricted to in-frame clones and leaves out a portion. V and J calls and clone size are copied from that table; D and trimming were computed from the DNA. Here the sample spans fewer than 650,000 clones, 70% to 90% being singletons. This sequence was found in a woman between 45 and 60 years old with COVID-19, enrolled during active disease. The sample taken for sequencing was peripheral blood.

The CDR3 nucleotides read TGCGCCAGCAGCCAAGGCGGCGGCTACACCTTC. As protein: CASSQGGGYTF. The rearrangement uses TRBV4-1 and TRBJ1-2; no reliable D call. V shed 1 base and J shed 8 bases, with 5 bases lying between them. Germline values: CDR1 MGHRA, CDR2 YSYEKL. The CDR3 covers 11 residues.